This TCR beta chain derives from a study of shared clonotypes between healthy human individuals. V was cut by 4 bases and J by 3 bases, with 16 bases left in between. CDR1 is SGHRS, CDR2 YFSETQ, per germline. This CDR3 region has 15 residues. Sequencing was performed with immunoSEQ multiplex PCR; in TCRdb, only in-frame clones are kept and a portion is missing. The table shows about 320,000 clones, with around 86% occurring only once. This rearrangement joins TRBV5-1 to TRBJ1-1; the D gene is possibly TRBD1 (6 bases). The clonotype was recovered from a man younger than 35 in good health. What was sequenced was memory CD8+ T cells sorted from blood. Specified subset: CD45RO+ cells pooled with CCR7-negative TemRA cells. The CDR3 spells CASSHRGQGDTEAFF. DNA of the CDR3: TGCGCCAGCAGCCACCGGGGGCAAGGAGACACTGAAGCTTTCTTT.